This T cell receptor beta chain appears in the sequencing data of a study of CD8+CD57+ T cells in acquired aplastic anemia. Overall study: Sorted CD4+ and CD8+ cells gave an average of roughly 3.3 ug of DNA.

Sequencing involved patients with CD8+CD57+ cell expansion previously shown by flow cytometry. Everyone among the patients had severe acquired aplastic anemia. The use of genomic DNA as template underpinned the TCR beta VDJ and CDR3 profiling. TCRdb called the reads again in MiXCR, with one record for every CDR3 protein. Here the sample spans around 130,000 distinct CDR3 sequences, under 60% being singletons. There are 14 residues in the CDR3. CDR1 is PRHDT and CDR2 is FYEKMQ in the germline V gene (reference sequence). Study results and limitations: The same twenty-nine CD8+ CDR3 sequences occurred in patients and in controls. Between the patient and control groups, CD8+ Simpson's diversity did not differ significantly.

In regard to this clonotype: Its antigen is undetermined. Compared with germline, one end of the junction differs, possibly owing to a read error.

The rearrangement uses TRBV13 and TRBJ2-7; D possibly corresponds to TRBD1 (7 bases). This receptor was obtained from a human donor with aplastic anemia. Specimen: sorted CD4+, CD8+, or CD8+CD57+ T cells (not recorded which) from PBMCs. The CDR3 DNA sequence: TGTGCCAGCAGCCCAGGGATAAGGGGCGGGACAGTGATATTC. It codes for CASSPGIRGGTVIF.